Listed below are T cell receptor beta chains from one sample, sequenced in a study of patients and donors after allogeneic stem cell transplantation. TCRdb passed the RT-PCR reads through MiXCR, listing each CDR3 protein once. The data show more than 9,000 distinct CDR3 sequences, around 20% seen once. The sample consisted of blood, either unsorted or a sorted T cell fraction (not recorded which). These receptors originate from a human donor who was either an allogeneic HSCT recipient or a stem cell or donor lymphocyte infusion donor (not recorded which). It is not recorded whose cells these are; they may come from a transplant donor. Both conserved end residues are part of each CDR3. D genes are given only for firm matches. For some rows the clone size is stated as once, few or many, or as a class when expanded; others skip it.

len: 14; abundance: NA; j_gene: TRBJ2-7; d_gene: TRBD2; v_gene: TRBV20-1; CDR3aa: CSAAPGLAEYEQYF; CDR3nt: TGCAGTGCTGCGCCGGGACTAGCGGAGTACGAGCAGTACTTC
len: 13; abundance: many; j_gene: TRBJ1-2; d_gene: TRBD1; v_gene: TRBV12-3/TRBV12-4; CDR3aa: CASTDRGNYGYTF; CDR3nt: TGTGCCAGCACCGACAGGGGCAACTATGGCTACACCTTC
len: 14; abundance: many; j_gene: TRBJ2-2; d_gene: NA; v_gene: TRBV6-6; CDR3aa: CASSQLRGNGELFF; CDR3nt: TGTGCCAGCAGCCAACTTCGAGGGAACGGGGAGCTGTTTTTT
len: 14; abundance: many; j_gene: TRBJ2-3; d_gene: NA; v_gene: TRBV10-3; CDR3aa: CAAGVGGGTDTQYF; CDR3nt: TGTGCCGCCGGGGTAGGAGGAGGCACAGATACGCAGTATTTT
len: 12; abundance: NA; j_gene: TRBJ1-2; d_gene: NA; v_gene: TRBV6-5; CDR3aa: CASSYDNYGYTF; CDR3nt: TGTGCCAGCAGTTACGATAACTATGGCTACACCTTC
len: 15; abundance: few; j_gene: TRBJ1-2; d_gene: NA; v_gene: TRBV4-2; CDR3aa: CASSQGRGGTYGYTF; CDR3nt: TGTGCCAGCAGCCAAGGCAGGGGAGGGACCTATGGCTACACCTTC
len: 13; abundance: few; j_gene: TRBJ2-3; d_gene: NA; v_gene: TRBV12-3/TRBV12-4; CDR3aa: CASSPGLTDTQYF; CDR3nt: TGTGCCAGCAGTCCGGGTCTCACAGATACGCAGTATTTT
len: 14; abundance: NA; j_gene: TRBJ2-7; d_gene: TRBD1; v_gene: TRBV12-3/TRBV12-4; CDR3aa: CASSPQGEWYEQYF; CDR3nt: TGTGCCAGCAGTCCGCAGGGGGAATGGTACGAGCAGTACTTC
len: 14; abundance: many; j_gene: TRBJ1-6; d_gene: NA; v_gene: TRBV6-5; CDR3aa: CASSNFLGNSPLHF; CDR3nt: TGTGCCAGCAGTAATTTTTTGGGTAATTCACCCCTCCACTTT
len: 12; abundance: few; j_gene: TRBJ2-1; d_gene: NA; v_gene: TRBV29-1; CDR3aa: CSVDTVYNEQFF; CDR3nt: TGCAGCGTTGATACAGTATACAATGAGCAGTTCTTC
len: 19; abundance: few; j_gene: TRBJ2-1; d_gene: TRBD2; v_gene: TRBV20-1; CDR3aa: CSAREPLRTSGGAIGEQFF; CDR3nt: TGCAGTGCTAGAGAGCCCCTAAGGACTAGCGGGGGGGCCATCGGTGAGCAGTTCTTC
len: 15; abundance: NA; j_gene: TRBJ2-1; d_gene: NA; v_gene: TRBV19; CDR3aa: CASSLGLYTGNEQFF; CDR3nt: TGTGCCAGTAGTCTGGGACTCTACACGGGCAATGAGCAGTTCTTC
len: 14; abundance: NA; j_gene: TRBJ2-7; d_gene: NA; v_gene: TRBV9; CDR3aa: CASSVDLGAYEQYF; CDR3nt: TGTGCCAGCAGCGTAGATCTGGGGGCCTACGAGCAGTACTTC
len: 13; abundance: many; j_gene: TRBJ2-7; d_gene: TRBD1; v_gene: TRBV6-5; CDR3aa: CASSPTGGFEQYF; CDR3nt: TGTGCCAGCTCCCCGACAGGGGGCTTCGAGCAGTACTTC
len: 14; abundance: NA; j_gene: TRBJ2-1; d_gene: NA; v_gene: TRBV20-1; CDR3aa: CSARVTWSYNEQFF; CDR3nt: TGCAGTGCTAGAGTGACCTGGTCCTACAATGAGCAGTTCTTC
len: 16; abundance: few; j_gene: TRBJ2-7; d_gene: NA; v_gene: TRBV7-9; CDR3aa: CASSPQSGGAPYEQYF; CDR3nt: TGTGCCAGCAGCCCCCAGAGTGGGGGGGCCCCCTACGAGCAGTACTTC
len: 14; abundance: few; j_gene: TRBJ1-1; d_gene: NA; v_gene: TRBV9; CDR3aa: CASSVDQGTTEAFF; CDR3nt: TGTGCCAGCAGCGTAGACCAGGGAACCACTGAAGCTTTCTTT
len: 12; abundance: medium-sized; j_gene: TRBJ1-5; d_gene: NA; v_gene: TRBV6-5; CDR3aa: CASSREGQPQHF; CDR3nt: TGTGCCAGCAGTCGAGAGGGCCAGCCCCAGCATTTT
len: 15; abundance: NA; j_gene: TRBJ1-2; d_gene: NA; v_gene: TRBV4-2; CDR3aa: CASSQAETSGYGYTF; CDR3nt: TGTGCCAGCAGCCAAGCCGAGACCTCGGGTTATGGCTACACCTTC
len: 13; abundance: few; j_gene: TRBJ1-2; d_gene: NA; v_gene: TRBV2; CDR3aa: CASSEGRLYGYTF; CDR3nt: TGTGCCAGCAGTGAGGGACGGCTCTATGGCTACACCTTC
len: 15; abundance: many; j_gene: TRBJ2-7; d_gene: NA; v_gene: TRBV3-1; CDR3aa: CASSQEGSGVYEQYF; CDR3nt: TGTGCCAGCAGCCAAGAGGGCAGTGGGGTCTACGAGCAGTACTTC
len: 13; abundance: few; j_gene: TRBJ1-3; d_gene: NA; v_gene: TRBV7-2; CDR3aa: CASSLGSGNTIYF; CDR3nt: TGTGCCAGCAGCTTAGGATCTGGAAACACCATATATTTT
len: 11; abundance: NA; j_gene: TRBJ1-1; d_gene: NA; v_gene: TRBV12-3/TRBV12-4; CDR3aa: CASSFGGEAFF; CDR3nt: TGTGCCAGCAGTTTCGGAGGGGAAGCTTTCTTT
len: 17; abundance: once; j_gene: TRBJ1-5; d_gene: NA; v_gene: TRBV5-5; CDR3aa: CASSLVFGGRANQPQHF; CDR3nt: TGTGCCAGCAGCTTGGTATTTGGGGGAAGGGCCAATCAGCCCCAGCATTTT
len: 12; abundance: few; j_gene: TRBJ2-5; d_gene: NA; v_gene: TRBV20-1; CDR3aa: CSARTQSETQYF; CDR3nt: TGCAGTGCGAGGACTCAGTCTGAGACCCAGTACTTC
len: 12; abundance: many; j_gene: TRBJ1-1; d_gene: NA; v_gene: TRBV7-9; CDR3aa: CATLSGYTEAFF; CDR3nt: TGTGCCACCCTGAGTGGGTACACTGAAGCTTTCTTT
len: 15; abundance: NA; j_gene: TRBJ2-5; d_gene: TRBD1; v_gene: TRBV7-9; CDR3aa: CASSLTGGFQETQYF; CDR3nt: TGTGCCAGCAGCTTGACAGGGGGCTTCCAAGAGACCCAGTACTTC